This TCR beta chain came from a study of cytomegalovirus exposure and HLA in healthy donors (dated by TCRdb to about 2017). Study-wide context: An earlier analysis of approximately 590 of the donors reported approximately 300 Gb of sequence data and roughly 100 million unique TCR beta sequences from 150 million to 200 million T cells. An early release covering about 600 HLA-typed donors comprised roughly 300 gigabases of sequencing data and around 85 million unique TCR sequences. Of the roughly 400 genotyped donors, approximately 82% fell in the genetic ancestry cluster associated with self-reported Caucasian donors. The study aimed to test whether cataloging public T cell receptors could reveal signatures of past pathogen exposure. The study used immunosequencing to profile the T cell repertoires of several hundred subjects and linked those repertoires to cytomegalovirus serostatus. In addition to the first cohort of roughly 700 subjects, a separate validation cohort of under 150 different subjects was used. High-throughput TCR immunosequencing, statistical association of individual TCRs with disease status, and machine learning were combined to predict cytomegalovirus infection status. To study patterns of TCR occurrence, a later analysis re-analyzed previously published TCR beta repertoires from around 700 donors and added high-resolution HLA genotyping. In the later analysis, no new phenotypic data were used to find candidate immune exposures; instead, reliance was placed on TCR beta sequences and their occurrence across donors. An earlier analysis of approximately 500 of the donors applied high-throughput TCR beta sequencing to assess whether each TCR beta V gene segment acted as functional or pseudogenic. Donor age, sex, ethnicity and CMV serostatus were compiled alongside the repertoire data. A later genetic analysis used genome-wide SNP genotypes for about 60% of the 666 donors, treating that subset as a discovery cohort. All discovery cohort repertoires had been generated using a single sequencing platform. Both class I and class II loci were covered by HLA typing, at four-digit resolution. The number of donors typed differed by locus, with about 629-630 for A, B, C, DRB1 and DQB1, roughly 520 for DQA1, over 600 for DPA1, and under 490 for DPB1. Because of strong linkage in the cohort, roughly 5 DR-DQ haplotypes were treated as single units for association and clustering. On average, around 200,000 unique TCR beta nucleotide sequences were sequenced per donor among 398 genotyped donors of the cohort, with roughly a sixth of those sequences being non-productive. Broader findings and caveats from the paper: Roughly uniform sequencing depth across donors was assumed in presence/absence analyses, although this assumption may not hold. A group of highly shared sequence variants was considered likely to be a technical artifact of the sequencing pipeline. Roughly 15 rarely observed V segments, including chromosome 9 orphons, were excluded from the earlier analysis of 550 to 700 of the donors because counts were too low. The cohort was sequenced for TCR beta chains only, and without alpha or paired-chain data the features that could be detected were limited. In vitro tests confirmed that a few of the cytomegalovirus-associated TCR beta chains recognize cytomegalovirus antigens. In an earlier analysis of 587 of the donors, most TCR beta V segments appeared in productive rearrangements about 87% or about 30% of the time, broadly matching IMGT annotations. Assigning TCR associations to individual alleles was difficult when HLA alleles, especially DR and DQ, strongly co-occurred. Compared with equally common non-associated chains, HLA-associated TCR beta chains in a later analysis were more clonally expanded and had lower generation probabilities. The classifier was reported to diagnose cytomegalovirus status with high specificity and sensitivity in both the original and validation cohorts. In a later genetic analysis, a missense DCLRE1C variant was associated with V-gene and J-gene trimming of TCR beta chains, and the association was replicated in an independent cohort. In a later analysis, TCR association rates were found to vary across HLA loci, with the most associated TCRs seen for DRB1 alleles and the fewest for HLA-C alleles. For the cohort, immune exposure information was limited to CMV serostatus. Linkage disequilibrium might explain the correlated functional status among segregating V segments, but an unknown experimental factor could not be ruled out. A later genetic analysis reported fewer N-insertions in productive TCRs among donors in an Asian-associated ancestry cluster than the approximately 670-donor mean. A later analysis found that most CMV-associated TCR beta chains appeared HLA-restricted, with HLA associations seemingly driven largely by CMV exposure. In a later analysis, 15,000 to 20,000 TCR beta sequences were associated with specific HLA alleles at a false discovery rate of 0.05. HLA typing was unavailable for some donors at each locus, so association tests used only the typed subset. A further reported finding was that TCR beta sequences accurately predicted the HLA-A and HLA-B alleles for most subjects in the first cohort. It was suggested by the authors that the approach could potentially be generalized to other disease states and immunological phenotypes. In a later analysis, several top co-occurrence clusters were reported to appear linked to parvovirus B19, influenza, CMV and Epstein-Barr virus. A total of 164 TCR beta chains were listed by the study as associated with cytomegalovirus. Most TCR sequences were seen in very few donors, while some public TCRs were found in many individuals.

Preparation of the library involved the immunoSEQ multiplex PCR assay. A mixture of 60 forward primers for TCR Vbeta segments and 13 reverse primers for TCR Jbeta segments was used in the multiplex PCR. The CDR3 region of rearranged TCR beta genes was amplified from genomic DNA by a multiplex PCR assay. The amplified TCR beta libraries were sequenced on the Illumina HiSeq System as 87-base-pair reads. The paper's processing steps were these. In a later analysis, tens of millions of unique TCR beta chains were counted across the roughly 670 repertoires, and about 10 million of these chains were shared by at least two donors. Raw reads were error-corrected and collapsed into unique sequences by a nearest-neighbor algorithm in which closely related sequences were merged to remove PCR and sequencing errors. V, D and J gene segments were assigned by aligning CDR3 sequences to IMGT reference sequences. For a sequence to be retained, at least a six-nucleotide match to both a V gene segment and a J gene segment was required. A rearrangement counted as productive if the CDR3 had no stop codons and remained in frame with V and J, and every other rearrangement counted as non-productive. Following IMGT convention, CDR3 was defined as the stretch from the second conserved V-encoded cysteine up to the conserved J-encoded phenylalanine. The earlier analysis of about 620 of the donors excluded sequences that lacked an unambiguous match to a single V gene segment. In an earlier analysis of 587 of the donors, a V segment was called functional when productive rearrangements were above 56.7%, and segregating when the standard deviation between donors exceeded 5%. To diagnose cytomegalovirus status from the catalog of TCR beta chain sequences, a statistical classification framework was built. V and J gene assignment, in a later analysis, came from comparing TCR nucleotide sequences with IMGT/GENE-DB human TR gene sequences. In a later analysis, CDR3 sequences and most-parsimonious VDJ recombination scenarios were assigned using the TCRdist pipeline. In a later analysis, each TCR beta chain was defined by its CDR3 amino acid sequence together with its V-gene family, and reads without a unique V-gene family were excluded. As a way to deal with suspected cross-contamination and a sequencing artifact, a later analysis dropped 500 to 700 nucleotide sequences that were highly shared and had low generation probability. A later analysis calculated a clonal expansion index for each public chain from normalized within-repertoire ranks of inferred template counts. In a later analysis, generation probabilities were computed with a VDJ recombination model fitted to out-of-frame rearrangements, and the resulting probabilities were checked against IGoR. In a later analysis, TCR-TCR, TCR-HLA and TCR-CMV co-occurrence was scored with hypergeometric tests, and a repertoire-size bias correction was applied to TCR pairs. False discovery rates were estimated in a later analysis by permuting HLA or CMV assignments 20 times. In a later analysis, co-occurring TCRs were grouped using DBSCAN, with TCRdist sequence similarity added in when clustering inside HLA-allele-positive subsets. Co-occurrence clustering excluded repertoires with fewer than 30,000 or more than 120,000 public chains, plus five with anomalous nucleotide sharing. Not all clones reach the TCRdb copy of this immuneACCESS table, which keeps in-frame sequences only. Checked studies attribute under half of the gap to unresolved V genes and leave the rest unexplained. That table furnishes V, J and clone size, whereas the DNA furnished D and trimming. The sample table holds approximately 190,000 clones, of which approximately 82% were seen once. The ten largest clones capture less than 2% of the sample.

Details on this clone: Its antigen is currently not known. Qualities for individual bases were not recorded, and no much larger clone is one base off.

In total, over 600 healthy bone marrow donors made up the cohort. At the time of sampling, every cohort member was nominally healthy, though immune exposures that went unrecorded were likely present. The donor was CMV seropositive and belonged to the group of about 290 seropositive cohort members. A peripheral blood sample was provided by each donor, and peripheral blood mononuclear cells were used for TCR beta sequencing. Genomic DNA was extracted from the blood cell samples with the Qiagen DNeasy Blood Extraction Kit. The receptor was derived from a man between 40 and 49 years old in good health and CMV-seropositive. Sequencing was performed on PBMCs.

CDR3 loop: CASSSGTAINQPQHF. The nucleotide sequence reads TGTGCCAGCAGTTCCGGGACAGCCATCAATCAGCCCCAGCATTTT. This chain is built from TRBV6-5 and TRBJ1-5, with TRBD1 identical over 7 junction bases. CDR1 and CDR2, looked up from the germline V gene, are MNHEY and SVGAGI. Including cysteine and phenylalanine, the CDR3 has 15 amino acids. Only the CDR3 portion is preserved as DNA: 45 bases, with reading frame beginning at the first base. The germline V end is reduced by 4 bases and the J end by 3 bases; junction bases left unmatched: 6.